Presented here are 24 T cell receptor beta chains from one specimen sequenced in a study of glioma-infiltrating T cells. Amplification of TCR alpha and beta CDR3 regions from RNA used iRepertoire nested multiplex PCR. TCRdb itself ran the multiplex PCR reads through MiXCR, one entry per CDR3 protein. The data hold 300,000 to 450,000 distinct CDR3 sequences, with about 40% observed a single time. Input material: glioma tissue, nonneoplastic brain tissue, or PBMCs (not recorded which). These receptor sequences come from a human donor with low-grade glioma or glioblastoma, undergoing nonglioma brain surgery, or in good health (not recorded which).

Concerning this clonotype itself: Being one base from a much bigger clone, this may be a read error. The rearrangement links TRBV4-2 to TRBJ2-2; no clear D gene. Germline V gene data show CDR1 as LGHNA and CDR2 as YNFKEQ. V lost 4 bases and J 6 bases, leaving 12 bases between the germline ends. The CDR3 is made up of 14 amino acids. CDR3 amino acids: CASSRDAGAGELFF. CDR3 in DNA: TGTGCCAGCAGCCGCGACGCTGGCGCCGGGGAGCTGTTTTTT.

Many counts were recorded for this clonotype. The CDR3 protein is CASSATTRGRNEQFF. The CDR3 DNA is TGTGCCAGCAGTGCTACGACCAGGGGTCGGAATGAGCAGTTCTTC. The rearrangement links TRBV25-1 to TRBJ2-1, with D perhaps TRBD1 (6 bases). The CDR3 contains 15 residues. Trimming shortened V by 4 bases and J by 7 bases, and 17 bases separated the two germline ends. Germline CDR1 is MGHDK and CDR2 is SYGVNS.

The rearrangement links TRBV6-2 or TRBV6-3 to TRBJ2-7; 8 positions agree with TRBD2. Germline CDR1 reads MNHEY; CDR2 reads SVGEGT. The CDR3 consists of 15 residues. After removal of 4 bases from V and 3 bases from J, the junction contained 8 bases not matched to a gene. For the CDR3, the DNA is TGTGCCAGCAGTTGGGGTAGCGGGATCGTCTACGAGCAGTACTTC. Protein sequence: CASSWGSGIVYEQYF.

A few counts support this clonotype. The rearrangement uses TRBV15 and TRBJ1-1; possible D gene TRBD1, 5 bases. CDR1 and CDR2 (germline): LNHNV, YYDKDF (reference sequence). The V and J ends lost 5 bases and 9 bases respectively, with 22 bases between them. The CDR3 consists of 15 residues. As DNA, the CDR3 is TGTGCCACCAGCGGATCCCCCGGGACTCAGATTCAAGCTTTCTTT. This gives the protein CATSGSPGTQIQAFF.

The rearrangement uses TRBV4-2 and TRBJ2-3, with 10 positions matching TRBD2. Germline V gives CDR1 LGHNA, CDR2 YNFKEQ. V gave up 8 bases and J gave up 0 bases; unmatched junction bases: 5. The CDR3 extends over 15 amino acids. CDR3 in DNA: TGTGCCAGCGGAACTAGCGGGACTAGCACAGATACGCAGTATTTT. It is translated as CASGTSGTSTDTQYF.

This clonotype has more than one count but fewer than ten. The chain links TRBV25-1 to TRBJ2-3; maybe TRBD1 (5 bases). Looked up from germline, CDR1 is MGHDK and CDR2 is SYGVNS. Deletions cut 1 base from V and 2 bases from J, with 10 bases between. The CDR3 length is 15 residues. Here the CDR3 DNA reads TGTGCCAGCAGTGAATGGGGCAGGCCCACAGATACGCAGTATTTT. It translates to CASSEWGRPTDTQYF.

On this clonotype: This could be a read error, since a much larger clone is one nucleotide away. V is TRBV7-2 and J is TRBJ2-2; D is undetermined. The V and J ends lost 5 bases and 4 bases respectively, with 11 bases between them. There are 14 residues in the CDR3. The V gene's germline CDR1 is SGHTA and CDR2 FQGNSA. This chain's CDR3 is CASSLNRFTGELFF. DNA for the CDR3: TGTGCCAGCAGCCTAAACAGATTCACCGGGGAGCTGTTTTTT.

In its sample, this clonotype was seen many times. V and J are TRBV27 and TRBJ2-7, with D perhaps TRBD1 (6 bases). CDR3 length equals 15 residues. The germline V and J ends were trimmed by 6 bases and 0 bases, with 15 bases remaining between them. CDR1 is MNHEY and CDR2 is SMNVEV in the germline V gene (reference sequence). The DNA of the CDR3 is TGTGCCAGCAGCCGTGGGGGCAGTACCTCCTACGAGCAGTACTTC. Residues: CASSRGGSTSYEQYF.

This clonotype has a count of ten or more. The chain couples TRBV25-1 to TRBJ2-5; D is perhaps TRBD2 (6 bases). The germline V gene has CDR1 MGHDK and CDR2 SYGVNS. V gave up 4 bases and J gave up 5 bases, with 14 bases separating them. The CDR3 totals 14 residues. The CDR3 is CASSVTTSVETQYF. Written as DNA, the CDR3 is TGTGCCAGCAGTGTTACGACTAGTGTGGAGACCCAGTACTTC.

In its sample, this clonotype was seen many times. V gene TRBV6-2 or TRBV6-3 combines with J gene TRBJ2-5, with 11 bases that match TRBD2. V shed 5 bases, J shed 1 base, and the junction held 3 bases outside the gene matches. Germline CDR1 reads MNHEY; CDR2 reads SVGEGT. This CDR3 region has 15 residues. The CDR3 sequence is CASSLAGGSQETQYF. The CDR3 DNA reads as TGTGCCAGCAGTCTAGCGGGAGGCTCCCAAGAGACCCAGTACTTC.

This chain uses TRBV7-2 with TRBJ2-7; D may correspond to TRBD1 or TRBD2 (5 bases each). CDR1 is SGHTA and CDR2 is FQGNSA in the germline V gene. V lost 2 bases, J lost 3 bases, and 14 bases lay in between. The CDR3 length is 15 residues. CDR3 loop: CASSLSGTANYEQYF. In nucleotides, the CDR3 is TGTGCCAGCAGCTTAAGTGGGACGGCGAACTACGAGCAGTACTTC.

V is TRBV2 and J is TRBJ2-2, with D perhaps being TRBD1 or TRBD2 (5 bases each). Trimming removed 6 bases from V and 0 bases from J, with 17 bases in between. The CDR3 covers 17 residues. Per germline, CDR1 SNHLY and CDR2 FYNNEI. CDR3 bases: TGTGCCAGCAGAGGGACGGCGCAAATATCGAACACCGGGGAGCTGTTTTTT. Translated: CASRGTAQISNTGELFF.

As for this clonotype: Being one base from a much bigger clone, this may be a read error. V is TRBV27 and J is TRBJ2-1; no definite D call. CDR1 MNHEY and CDR2 SMNVEV come from the germline V gene (reference sequence). This CDR3 is 15 amino acids long. The CDR3 nucleotides read TGTGCCAGCAAGAACCCCGGGCTCTCCTACAATGAGCAGTCCTTC. This translates into CASKNPGLSYNEQSF.

This sequence joins TRBV5-4 and TRBJ2-3; D remains ambiguous. V was trimmed by 4 bases and J by 4 bases, leaving 7 bases between them. The CDR3 contains 12 residues. Germline CDR1 SGHNT, CDR2 YYREEE (reference sequence). CDR3 sequence reads: CASSTTSDTQYF. Written as DNA, the CDR3 is TGTGCCAGCAGCACGACCTCAGATACGCAGTATTTT. Full variable domain (outside the CDR3, taken from reference TRBV5-4 and TRBJ2-3): ETGVTQSPTHLIKTRGQQVTLRCSSQSGHNTVSWYQQALGQGPQFIFQYYREEENGRGNFPPRFSGLQFPNYSSELNVNALELDDSALYLCASSTTSDTQYFGPGTRLTVL.

This chain links TRBV7-2 with TRBJ2-1, with TRBD2 as a possible D gene (5 bases). The V end was cut by 3 bases, the J end by 10 bases, with 22 bases between. Germline CDR1 is SGHTA and CDR2 is FQGNSA. The CDR3 loop spans 16 amino acids. The DNA for the CDR3 is TGTGCCAGCAGCTTTACGAGTGGGAGACCGTCCTACGAGCAGTTCTTC. As protein: CASSFTSGRPSYEQFF.

Of note for this clonotype: One end of the junction does not line up with germline, which may come from a read error. This chain links TRBV20-1 with TRBJ2-7; 8 bases are a match to TRBD2. Per the germline V gene, CDR1 is DFQATT and CDR2 is SNEGSKA (reference sequence). The CDR3 totals 14 residues. The CDR3 DNA reads as TGCAGTGCTAGAGATATAAGCGGGAGCTACGGGCAGTACTTC. This sequence encodes CSARDISGSYGQYF.

This chain uses TRBV7-2 with TRBJ2-3; no clear D. This CDR3 has 17 amino acids. CDR1 is SGHTA, CDR2 FQGNSA, per germline. V was pared by 2 bases and J by 0 bases, with 15 bases between. Here the CDR3 reads CASSLRFEIRSTDTQYF. CDR3 DNA: TGTGCCAGCAGCTTAAGATTTGAGATACGTAGCACAGATACGCAGTATTTT.

Only a few counts were recorded for this clonotype. The chain couples TRBV20-1 to TRBJ2-2, with 13 bases fitting TRBD2. Germline trimming cut 1 base from V and 7 bases from J; bases unmatched to any gene: 9. Germline values: CDR1 DFQATT, CDR2 SNEGSKA (reference sequence). The CDR3 runs 17 residues. CDR3 DNA: TGCAGTGCTAGAGTCCTCGGGACTAGCGGGAAAGACGGGGAGCTGTTTTTT. Translating it yields CSARVLGTSGKDGELFF.

There are many counts of this clonotype. The chain combines TRBV6-2 or TRBV6-3 with TRBJ2-1; 7 nucleotides align to TRBD1. J gave up 5 bases and V 4 bases, and 2 bases lay outside the gene matches. The germline V gene has CDR1 MNHEY and CDR2 SVGEGT. This CDR3 is built from 13 residues. The CDR3 DNA reads TGTGCCAGCAGTTTTCAGGGGGACAATGAGCAGTTCTTC. Translated, it gives CASSFQGDNEQFF.

The table lists this clonotype with many counts. The chain couples TRBV27 to TRBJ1-6; tentatively, D is TRBD1 (5 bases). CDR1 is MNHEY and CDR2 is SMNVEV in the germline V gene (reference sequence). The CDR3 sequence is 14 residues long. Between the trimmed V and J ends, which lost 6 bases and 4 bases, there was a span of 10 bases. CDR3 DNA sequence: TGTGCCAGCAGCTGGGGCCTTTATAATTCACCCCTCCACTTT. It translates to CASSWGLYNSPLHF.

This clonotype was observed a single time. This may come from a read error, since a much larger clone is one base off. The V and J genes are TRBV6-6 and TRBJ2-1, with D possibly TRBD1 on 5 matching bases. Trimming removed 2 bases from V and 10 bases from J, with 9 bases in between. The CDR3 contains 12 residues. Germline V CDR1 and CDR2: MNHNY, SVGAGI (reference sequence). The CDR3 nucleotides read TGTGCCAGCAGTTACCCACAGGCCGAGCAGTTCTTC. Encoded protein: CASSYPQAEQFF.

The V gene is TRBV29-1, the J gene TRBJ2-7; 10 nucleotides agree with TRBD1. The CDR3 loop spans 13 amino acids. Trimming removed 4 bases from V and 3 bases from J; junction bases left unmatched: 3. CDR1 and CDR2 (germline): SQVTM, ANQGSEA. CDR3 protein: CSVGGQGLYEQYF. CDR3 in DNA: TGCAGCGTTGGGGGACAGGGGCTCTACGAGCAGTACTTC.

This clonotype was counted only a few times. The V and J genes are TRBV4-1 and TRBJ1-5, with a tentative D call TRBD1 (5 bases). Per germline, CDR1 MGHRA and CDR2 YSYEKL. With 0 bases removed from V and 2 bases from J, the gap between germline ends came to 17 bases. CDR3 length: 18 residues. DNA of the CDR3: TGCGCCAGCAGCCAAGAGATATTTATGCAGGGAGGCAATCAGCCCCAGCATTTT. This translates into CASSQEIFMQGGNQPQHF.

This clonotype was recorded once. This rearrangement joins TRBV6-5 to TRBJ2-7; D is undetermined. The germline CDR1 and CDR2 sequences are MNHEY and SVGAGI. V was trimmed by 4 bases and J by 2 bases, leaving 12 bases between them. CDR3 length: 14 residues. CDR3 sequence: CASSLTSSTYEQYF. DNA for the CDR3: TGTGCCAGCAGTTTAACCTCAAGCACCTACGAGCAGTACTTC.